The 5 T cell receptor beta chains below were found in one sample sequenced in a study of T cell clonality in common variable immunodeficiency. Study-level findings and limits: Reportedly, TCR beta sequences from common variable immunodeficiency showed fewer deletions and N-nucleotide insertions.

Measured with immunoSEQ multiplex PCR; TCRdb has only the in-frame clones, and not every one. Sampling found approximately 17,000 clones, none seen once. Their cognate antigens are unknown. The sequenced sample was peripheral blood mononuclear cells. These receptors were collected from a human donor with common variable immunodeficiency.

This clone was observed at least ten times. The CDR3 end falls 3 residues outside the read, so it is completed with the germline J gene. The chain recombines TRBV20-1 with TRBJ2-5, with TRBD1 identical over 9 bases. The germline CDR1 and CDR2 sequences are DFQATT and SNEGSKA (reference sequence). V shed 6 bases, J shed 0 bases, and the junction held 8 bases outside the gene matches. The CDR3 consists of 15 residues. The CDR3 here is CSAIAGTGHQETQYF. The sequenced CDR3 bases are TGCAGTGCAATAGCCGGGACAGGGCACCAAGAGACC.

This clone was detected a few times. Sequencing ends 3 residues short of the CDR3 end; the germline J gene provides the rest. This sequence joins TRBV5-1 and TRBJ2-5, with 7 bases fitting TRBD1. The junction had 12 bases not matched to a gene; V was cut back by 6 bases and J by 4 bases. Germline-derived CDR1 and CDR2 are SGHRS and YFSETQ. This CDR3 region has 15 residues. CDR3 DNA, as far as it was read: TGCGCCAGCACTGCGTCGCCGACAGGGCGAGAGACC. Protein: CASTASPTGRET. The full CDR3 protein is CASTASPTGRETQYF.

Concerning this clone itself: Read coverage stops 3 residues before the CDR3 terminus; the germline J gene supplies the remainder. The chain combines TRBV7-9 with TRBJ2-7; 8 bases match TRBD1. V dropped 11 bases and J dropped 6; count of bases not matched to a gene: 12. CDR1 is SEHNR and CDR2 is FQNEAQ in the germline V gene (reference sequence). This CDR3 spans 13 amino acids. Here the CDR3 reads CAAGGGAGGEQYF. CDR3 bases read: TGTGCCGCAGGGGGCGGAGCCGGAGGCGAG.

A note on this clone: The CDR3 extends 3 residues past the end of the read, so its final part is completed from the germline J gene. V and J are TRBV7-6 and TRBJ2-1; tentatively, D is TRBD1 (7 bases). Between the trimmed V and J ends, which lost 4 bases and 1 base, there was a span of 20 bases. The length of the CDR3 is 18 residues. Germline V gene data show CDR1 as SGHVS and CDR2 as FNYEAQ. The CDR3 protein is CASSSHYTTGRSYNEQFF. CDR3 DNA, as far as it was read: TGTGCCAGCAGCTCGCACTACACGACAGGGAGGTCCTACAATGAG.

Comment on this clone: The CDR3 end is not reached by the read, which stops 3 residues before it; the germline J gene fills it in. V usage is TRBV7-2 and J usage is TRBJ2-7, with D perhaps TRBD2 (5 bases). The V and J ends lost 4 bases and 3 bases respectively, with 16 bases between them. CDR3 size: 15 residues. Per germline, CDR1 SGHTA and CDR2 FQGNSA. CDR3 DNA (partial): TGTGCCAGCAGCTCAGGACTCACCGCCGACTACGAG. Translation gives CASSSGLTADYE. The full CDR3 is CASSSGLTADYEQYF.